These 22 T cell receptor beta chains came from one sample sequenced in a study of cytomegalovirus exposure and HLA in healthy donors. Both 60 Vbeta primers and 13 Jbeta primers went into the PCR. Here immunoSEQ multiplex PCR was the method, and the copy in TCRdb shows in-frame clones only, minus some. The data show some 110,000 clones, and the top ten clones hold 5.5% to 8%. Specimen: PBMCs. These TCRs come from a man aged 35-49 years in good health and CMV-seropositive.

This chain uses TRBV4-1 with TRBJ1-5; D remains ambiguous. The V and J ends lost 0 bases and 0 bases respectively, with 12 bases between them. This CDR3 comprises 17 residues. Germline CDR1 MGHRA, CDR2 YSYEKL. The CDR3 DNA follows: TGCGCCAGCAGCCAAGAGGGAGACATTTATAGCAATCAGCCCCAGCATTTT. It codes for CASSQEGDIYSNQPQHF.

This rearrangement joins TRBV7-9 to TRBJ1-1; 7 bases line up with TRBD1. The CDR3 is made up of 12 amino acids. V lost 1 base and J lost 11; bases outside the gene matches: 4. Germline CDR1 reads SEHNR; CDR2 reads FQNEAQ (reference sequence). CDR3 sequence: CASSLEQGDAFF. In DNA, the CDR3 is TGTGCCAGCAGCTTAGAGCAGGGGGACGCTTTCTTT.

The J gene is TRBJ2-7, the V gene TRBV19; 7 bases align to TRBD1. There are 14 residues in the CDR3. Germline V gene lookup returns CDR1 LNHDA and CDR2 SQIVND (reference sequence). The V and J ends lost 3 bases and 3 bases, in that order; junction bases with no gene match: 5. The CDR3 nucleotides read TGTGCCAGTAGTATTCAGGACAGGATCTACGAGCAGTACTTC. Protein sequence: CASSIQDRIYEQYF. Using reference TRBV19 and TRBJ2-7 for the parts outside the CDR3, the full variable domain is DGGITQSPKYLFRKEGQNVTLSCEQNLNHDAMYWYRQDPGQGLRLIYYSQIVNDFQKGDIAEGYSVSREKKESFPLTVTSAQKNPTAFYLCASSIQDRIYEQYFGPGTRLTVT.

This chain links TRBV7-2 with TRBJ2-1; tentatively, D is TRBD2 (5 bases). The CDR3 runs 16 residues. Germline V gives CDR1 SGHTA, CDR2 FQGNSA. V was cut by 2 bases and J by 1 base, with 12 bases left in between. The CDR3 DNA follows: TGTGCCAGCAGCTTAACTAGTAGGGCTTCCTACAATGAGCAGTTCTTC. This codes for CASSLTSRASYNEQFF.

This chain links TRBV6-5 with TRBJ1-1; D is uncertain. The CDR3 is made up of 12 amino acids. Trimming took off 7 bases at V and 4 bases at J, with 10 bases between the two ends. Germline values: CDR1 MNHEY, CDR2 SVGAGI. This CDR3 is CASIGVGTEAFF. The CDR3 bases are TGTGCCAGCATTGGAGTCGGCACTGAAGCTTTCTTT.

The V call is TRBV11-2, the J call TRBJ1-2, with 7 bases lining up with TRBD1. The trim removed 5 bases at V and 7 bases at J, leaving 7 bases unmatched. CDR3 size: 13 residues. Germline V CDR1 and CDR2: SGHAT, FQNNGV. CDR3 residues: CASSLQGSGGYTF. For the CDR3, the DNA is TGTGCCAGCAGCCTACAGGGGAGTGGTGGCTACACCTTC.

V gene TRBV5-1 combines with J gene TRBJ1-4; TRBD1 is a possible D gene (5 bases). Per the germline V gene, CDR1 is SGHRS and CDR2 is YFSETQ. This CDR3 contains 15 residues. Trimming removed 0 bases from V and 4 bases from J, with 10 bases in between. CDR3 DNA: TGCGCCAGCAGCTTGGGGACAAATCATAATGAAAAACTGTTTTTT. It codes for CASSLGTNHNEKLFF.

The genes are TRBV5-4 and TRBJ2-3; 9 bases map to TRBD1. The CDR3 runs to 17 residues. Losses at the gene ends were 3 bases for V and 2 bases for J; bases not matched to a gene: 10. Germline assignment: CDR1 SGHNT and CDR2 YYREEE (reference sequence). The CDR3 sequence is CASSSARDRDPTDTQYF. In DNA form, the CDR3 reads TGTGCCAGCAGCTCCGCTCGGGACAGGGATCCCACAGATACGCAGTATTTT.

This chain uses TRBV5-1 with TRBJ2-4; weak D call: TRBD2 (5 bases). This CDR3 is built from 15 residues. Germline V CDR1 and CDR2: SGHRS, YFSETQ. The ends were cut back, 0 bases at V and 5 bases at J, with 12 bases in the middle. CDR3 residues: CASSLVERVENIQYF. The CDR3 DNA reads TGCGCCAGCAGCTTGGTCGAGAGGGTCGAAAACATTCAGTACTTC.

The rearrangement links TRBV15 to TRBJ1-2; D call uncertain. CDR3 length equals 18 residues. Germline lookup yields CDR1 LNHNV and CDR2 YYDKDF (reference sequence). V lost 3 bases and J 2 bases, leaving 22 bases between the germline ends. The CDR3 here is CATSRWQSQMGRNYGYTF. CDR3 in DNA: TGTGCCACCAGCAGGTGGCAGAGTCAGATGGGCCGAAACTATGGCTACACCTTC.

The V gene is TRBV19, the J gene TRBJ1-3; no clear D gene. Germline CDR1 LNHDA, CDR2 SQIVND (reference sequence). Trimming cost V 11 bases and J 2 bases, with 16 bases left between them. The CDR3 sequence is 14 residues long. CDR3 region: CAANGGTAGNTIYF. Written as DNA, the CDR3 is TGTGCCGCCAATGGAGGTACCGCTGGAAACACCATATATTTT.

The chain is built from TRBV2 and TRBJ2-1; the D is unclear. Between the trimmed V and J ends, which lost 6 bases and 0 bases, there was a span of 12 bases. The germline CDR1 and CDR2 sequences are SNHLY and FYNNEI. The CDR3 has 15 amino acids. The CDR3 DNA follows: TGTGCCAGCAGAGAGGTCCTGATCTCCTACAATGAGCAGTTCTTC. Translating gives CASREVLISYNEQFF.

The chain joins TRBV11-2 to TRBJ2-3, with 10 nucleotides matching TRBD1. V dropped 6 bases and J dropped 9; count of bases not matched to a gene: 12. The CDR3 extends over 15 amino acids. CDR1 is SGHAT and CDR2 is FQNNGV in the germline V gene. CDR3 loop: CASSRDRGWGGTQYF. The CDR3 bases are TGTGCCAGCAGTCGGGACAGGGGATGGGGGGGAACGCAGTATTTT. Looking up the rest from reference TRBV11-2 and TRBJ2-3 gives the full variable domain: EAGVAQSPRYKIIEKRQSVAFWCNPISGHATLYWYQQILGQGPKLLIQFQNNGVVDDSQLPKDRFSAERLKGVDSTLKIQPAKLEDSAVYLCASSRDRGWGGTQYFGPGTRLTVL.

This chain links TRBV14 with TRBJ2-1; 10 positions agree with TRBD2. CDR1 is SGHDN, CDR2 FVKESK, per germline. The junction had 3 bases not matched to a gene; V was cut back by 3 bases and J by 4 bases. There are 15 residues in the CDR3. The CDR3 is CASSQGLALYNEQFF. The CDR3 bases are TGTGCCAGCAGCCAGGGACTAGCGCTTTACAATGAGCAGTTCTTC. Variable domain in full (rest from reference TRBV14 and TRBJ2-1): EAGVTQFPSHSVIEKGQTVTLRCDPISGHDNLYWYRRVMGKEIKFLLHFVKESKQDESGMPNNRFLAERTGGTYSTLKVQPAELEDSGVYFCASSQGLALYNEQFFGPGTRLTVL.

The chain combines TRBV30 with TRBJ1-5, with D possibly matching TRBD1 (6 bases). V was shortened by 0 bases and J by 0 bases, with 12 bases between the two germline ends. The CDR3 covers 16 residues. Looked up from germline, CDR1 is GTSNPN and CDR2 is SVGIG (reference sequence). Here the CDR3 reads CAWSVGTPSSNQPQHF. The CDR3 DNA is TGTGCCTGGAGTGTCGGGACACCAAGTAGCAATCAGCCCCAGCATTTT.

This chain links TRBV7-3 with TRBJ2-6, with 8 bases lining up with TRBD1. Trimming took 4 bases from V and 0 from J; bases not matched to a gene: 11. The CDR3 has 19 residues. Germline assignment: CDR1 SGHTA and CDR2 FQGTGA. CDR3 nucleotides: TGTGCCAGCAGCTCACAGGGGGACAGGTCTCTCTCTGGGGCCAACGTCCTGACTTTC. Translating gives CASSSQGDRSLSGANVLTF.

J is TRBJ2-7 and V is TRBV6-5; 7 bases are shared with TRBD2. Looked up from germline, CDR1 is MNHEY and CDR2 is SVGAGI. This CDR3 spans 11 amino acids. V was clipped by 10 bases and J by 2 bases; unmatched bases: 2. DNA for the CDR3: TGTGCCACCGCGGGGGCCTACGAGCAGTACTTC. This gives the protein CATAGAYEQYF.

The chain joins TRBV5-1 to TRBJ1-5; 9 nucleotides align to TRBD1. This CDR3 is built from 15 residues. In germline, CDR1 is SGHRS, CDR2 YFSETQ. V was clipped by 4 bases and J by 6 bases; unmatched bases: 8. DNA of the CDR3: TGCGCCAGCAGCCTAACCGGGACAGGGTTTCAGCCCCAGCATTTT. This translates into CASSLTGTGFQPQHF.

The rearrangement links TRBV10-3 to TRBJ1-1; 8 nucleotides align to TRBD1. V was pared by 5 bases and J by 1 base, with 9 bases of the junction left unmatched. Germline CDR1 reads ENHRY; CDR2 reads SYGVKD. CDR3 size: 16 residues. The CDR3 is CAISSSNRGSNTEAFF. The CDR3, as DNA: TGTGCCATCAGTTCTAGTAACAGGGGGTCGAACACTGAAGCTTTCTTT.

The chain is built from TRBV27 and TRBJ2-2, with a weak D call TRBD1 (5 bases). Between the trimmed V and J ends, which lost 4 bases and 3 bases, there was a span of 9 bases. CDR3 length equals 14 residues. Germline CDR1 MNHEY, CDR2 SMNVEV (reference sequence). CDR3 DNA: TGTGCCAGCAGTTACGACAGCTACACCGGGGAGCTGTTTTTT. It codes for CASSYDSYTGELFF.

The rearrangement links TRBV5-6 to TRBJ2-1, with TRBD2 matching over 14 bases. CDR1 and CDR2 (germline): SGHDT, YYEEEE. The CDR3 is 17 amino acids. V shed 4 bases and J 7 bases; nucleotides not matched to a gene: 10. CDR3 in DNA: TGTGCCAGCAGCGGGGTGGGACTAGCGGGAGTTGGGAATGAGCAGTTCTTC. Translating gives CASSGVGLAGVGNEQFF.

The J gene is TRBJ2-1, the V gene TRBV10-3; possibly TRBD1 for D (7 bases). Trimming removed 3 bases from V and 15 bases from J, with 21 bases in between. There are 14 residues in the CDR3. Germline loops: CDR1 ENHRY, CDR2 SYGVKD. The CDR3 here is CAISDEQGRKPPFF. The DNA of the CDR3 is TGTGCCATCAGTGACGAACAGGGGAGGAAACCCCCGTTCTTC.